Below are 3 T cell receptor beta chains sequenced from a single sample in a study of siplizumab effects on memory and regulatory T cells. Repertoires were generated with immunoSEQ multiplex PCR, while TCRdb's copy carries only in-frame clones and drops some. The sample yields about 46,000 clones, nearly 95% seen once. Sequencing was performed on CD8+ T cells sorted from blood. These TCRs come from a human donor in good health.

This clone has more than one count but fewer than ten. This chain uses TRBV30 with TRBJ2-6, with D maybe TRBD1 (6 bases). The V gene's germline CDR1 is GTSNPN and CDR2 SVGIG (reference sequence). V lost 0 bases to trimming and J lost 0 bases, with 6 bases between them. The CDR3 totals 15 residues. The CDR3 region is CAWSVGGSGANVLTF. CDR3 DNA sequence: TGTGCCTGGAGTGTAGGGGGCTCTGGGGCCAACGTCCTGACTTTC. Full variable domain (outside the CDR3, taken from reference TRBV30 and TRBJ2-6): SQTIHQWPATLVQPVGSPLSLECTVEGTSNPNLYWYRQAAGRGLQLLFYSVGIGQISSEVPQNLSASRPQDRQFILSSKKLLLSDSGFYLCAWSVGGSGANVLTFGAGSRLTVL.

The chain combines TRBV27 with TRBJ1-4; 12 nucleotides match TRBD1. From germline, CDR1 is MNHEY and CDR2 SMNVEV (reference sequence). The CDR3 contains 18 residues. J gave up 4 bases and V 1 base, and 7 bases lay outside the gene matches. The CDR3 bases are TGTGCCAGCAGTTTATTGGGGGACAGGGGGCCGAATAATGAAAAACTGTTTTTT. It encodes CASSLLGDRGPNNEKLFF.

The chain links TRBV4-2 to TRBJ2-3; TRBD2 might be the D (5 bases). V was pared by 9 bases and J by 4 bases, with 8 bases between. The germline V gene encodes CDR1 LGHNA and CDR2 YNFKEQ. The CDR3 consists of 11 residues. The CDR3 sequence: CASLASDTQYF. CDR3 coding DNA: TGTGCCAGTCTAGCTTCAGATACGCAGTATTTT.